The present T cell receptor (beta chain) was sequenced within a study of naive and memory T cell subsets. Study results and caveats: A clonotype means one alpha or beta sequence, not an alpha/beta pair. Diversity fell and Gini index rose from naive through CM, EM, EMRA.

The beta constant-region primer was an equimolar mix of two oligonucleotides covering TRBC1 and TRBC2. The ligated cDNA underwent four PCR rounds using SP2 and nested alpha and beta constant-region primers. TCRdb used MiXCR to reprocess the UMI-ligation and nested PCR reads, holding one entry per CDR3 protein. The sample lists 100,000 to 150,000 distinct CDR3 sequences; 36% were seen once. Concerning this clonotype: Antigen specificity is unknown.

V shed 2 bases and J shed 8 bases, with 8 bases lying between them. The CDR3 runs 13 residues. Germline V gene data show CDR1 as SGHKS and CDR2 as YYEKEE (reference sequence). The sequenced sample was central memory CD4+ T cells from blood. The genes are TRBV5-5 and TRBJ1-6; D not resolved. The source of this sequence is a human donor in good health. The CDR3 protein is CASSLEGDSPLHF. DNA for the CDR3: TGTGCCAGCAGCTTAGAAGGAGATTCACCCCTCCACTTT.